The entry below describes one T cell receptor beta chain. Data came from immunoSEQ multiplex PCR; TCRdb stores just in-frame clones and leaves some out. The sample shows more than 85,000 clones, about four fifths of them seen only once. This entry is derived from a study of blood T cell repertoires in COVID-19. The V gene lost 3 bases and the J gene lost 8 bases, with 14 bases spanning the gap. The CDR3 is 14 amino acids. Germline V lookup: CDR1 SGHDT, CDR2 YYEEEE. The sequence was collected from a woman in her sixties or seventies with acute or convalescent COVID-19. The V and J genes are TRBV5-6 and TRBJ1-4; D gene unclear. Material for sequencing was peripheral blood. CDR3 amino acids: CASSYVSVGEKLFF. In DNA form, the CDR3 reads TGTGCCAGCAGCTATGTCAGCGTTGGGGAAAAACTGTTTTTT.